This TCR beta chain derives from a study of cytomegalovirus exposure and HLA in healthy donors (dated by TCRdb to 2016 to 2017). General notes on the study: An earlier analysis of approximately 640 of the donors reported about 290 Gb of sequence data and roughly 100 million unique TCR beta sequences from 150 million to 200 million T cells. Alongside the repertoire data, information on donor age, sex, ethnicity and CMV serostatus was compiled. Every repertoire in the discovery cohort had been generated on one and the same sequencing platform. The study combined high-throughput TCR immunosequencing, statistical association of individual TCRs with disease status, and machine learning to predict cytomegalovirus infection status. The study aimed to test whether signatures of past pathogen exposure could be identified by cataloging public T cell receptors. Both class I and class II loci were covered by HLA typing, at four-digit resolution. Approximately 300 gigabases of sequencing data and around 88 million unique TCR sequences made up an early release that covered 640 HLA-typed donors. Rather than drawing on any new phenotypic data, the later analysis identified candidate immune exposures from TCR beta sequences and the way those sequences occurred across donors. The T cell repertoires of several hundred subjects were profiled by immunosequencing and related to cytomegalovirus serostatus. An earlier analysis of approximately 500 of the donors applied high-throughput TCR beta sequencing to assess whether each TCR beta V gene segment acted as functional or pseudogenic. Among 398 genotyped donors of the cohort, an average of about 240,000 unique TCR beta nucleotide sequences were sequenced per donor, roughly 18% of them non-productive. Genome-wide SNP genotypes for about 55% of the 666 donors were used in a later genetic analysis, which treated that subset as a discovery cohort. The number of typed donors differed by locus: roughly 629-630 for A, B, C, DRB1 and DQB1; some 500 for DQA1; around 610 for DPA1; and 400 to 480 for DPB1. Among the roughly 400 genotyped donors, about 85% belonged to the genetic ancestry cluster associated with self-reported Caucasian donors. A later analysis re-analyzed previously published TCR beta repertoires from approximately 700 donors and added high-resolution HLA genotyping to study TCR occurrence patterns. Because of strong linkage in the cohort, a few DR-DQ haplotypes were treated as single units for association and clustering. Besides the first cohort of approximately 670 subjects, a separate validation cohort made up of 120 different subjects was used. Overall results and qualifications from the work: A later analysis found that TCR association rates varied across HLA loci, with DRB1 alleles showing the most associated TCRs and HLA-C alleles the fewest. An earlier analysis of 450 to 750 of the donors showed that most TCR beta V segments appeared in productive rearrangements either about 90% or about 30% of the time, which broadly matched IMGT annotations. A later analysis found that most CMV-associated TCR beta chains appeared HLA-restricted, with HLA associations seemingly driven largely by CMV exposure. Cytomegalovirus status was reported to be diagnosed by the classifier with high specificity and sensitivity in both the original and validation cohorts. A further reported finding was that TCR beta sequences accurately predicted the HLA-A and HLA-B alleles for most subjects in the first cohort. Immune exposure information for the cohort was limited to CMV serostatus. Roughly uniform sequencing depth across donors was assumed in presence/absence analyses, although this assumption may not hold. The authors suggested that the approach could potentially be generalized to other disease states and immunological phenotypes. In a later analysis, around 17,000 TCR beta sequences were associated with specific HLA alleles at a false discovery rate of 0.05. Most TCR sequences were observed very rarely across donors, whereas some public TCRs were present in many individuals. A few of the identified cytomegalovirus-associated TCR beta chains were confirmed in vitro to be specific for cytomegalovirus antigens. Because HLA typing was unavailable for some donors at each locus, only the typed subset was used in association tests. A later genetic analysis reported fewer N-insertions in productive TCRs among donors in an Asian-associated ancestry cluster than the roughly 700-donor mean. Only TCR beta chains were sequenced in this cohort, and the absence of alpha or paired-chain data limited detectable features. In the study, 164 TCR beta chains were listed as associated with cytomegalovirus. In a later genetic analysis, a missense DCLRE1C variant was associated with V-gene and J-gene trimming of TCR beta chains, and the association was replicated in an independent cohort. In a later analysis, HLA-associated TCR beta chains showed more clonal expansion and lower generation probabilities than non-associated chains that were equally common. Because the 87-base-pair reads could not distinguish some IMGT-functional V segments, including TRBV6-2 and TRBV6-3, those segments were excluded. Several of the top co-occurrence clusters appeared to be linked to parvovirus B19, influenza, CMV and Epstein-Barr virus, according to a later analysis. Linkage disequilibrium might explain the correlated functional status among segregating V segments, but an unknown experimental factor could not be ruled out. Because counts were too low, approximately 18 rarely observed V segments, including chromosome 9 orphons, were excluded from the earlier analysis of some 540 of the donors. The sequencing pipeline was judged likely to have produced a cluster of highly shared sequence variants as a technical artifact. When HLA alleles, especially DR and DQ, strongly co-occurred, TCR associations were difficult to assign to individual alleles.

The library was produced with the immunoSEQ multiplex PCR assay. For the multiplex PCR, a mixture combining 60 forward primers for TCR Vbeta segments and 13 reverse primers for TCR Jbeta segments was used. A multiplex PCR assay on genomic DNA amplified the CDR3 region of rearranged TCR beta genes. The amplified TCR beta libraries were sequenced on the Illumina HiSeq System as 87-base-pair reads. The authors' analysis ran thus. Across the roughly 700 repertoires, a later analysis counted tens of millions of unique TCR beta chains, 8.5 million to 12 million of which were shared by at least two donors. A nearest-neighbor algorithm error-corrected the raw reads and collapsed the reads into unique sequences, merging closely related sequences to remove PCR and sequencing errors. To assign V, D and J gene segments, CDR3 sequences were aligned to IMGT reference sequences. For a sequence to be retained, a match of at least six nucleotides was required to both a V gene segment and a J gene segment. Rearrangements were classified as productive when the CDR3 lacked stop codons and remained in frame with V and J, and all other rearrangements were classified as non-productive. Following IMGT convention, CDR3 was defined as the stretch from the second conserved V-encoded cysteine to the conserved J-encoded phenylalanine. The earlier analysis of 587 of the donors excluded sequences that lacked an unambiguous match to a single V gene segment. An earlier analysis of a few hundred of the donors called V segments functional above 56.7% productive rearrangements and segregating when the between-donor standard deviation exceeded 5%. A statistical classification framework was built for diagnosing cytomegalovirus status from the catalog of TCR beta chain sequences. A later analysis assigned V and J genes by comparing TCR nucleotide sequences with IMGT/GENE-DB human TR gene sequences. Using the TCRdist pipeline, a later analysis assigned CDR3 sequences along with most-parsimonious VDJ recombination scenarios. A later analysis defined each TCR beta chain by its CDR3 amino acid sequence plus V-gene family, and excluded reads lacking a unique V-gene family. A later analysis removed 550 to 700 highly shared, low-generation-probability nucleotide sequences to deal with suspected cross-contamination and a sequencing artifact. A later analysis calculated a clonal expansion index for each public chain from normalized within-repertoire ranks of inferred template counts. Generation probabilities in a later analysis came from a VDJ recombination model fitted to out-of-frame rearrangements, and those results were checked against IGoR. Hypergeometric tests were used in a later analysis to score TCR-TCR, TCR-HLA and TCR-CMV co-occurrence, with a repertoire-size bias correction applied to the TCR pairs. False discovery rates were estimated in a later analysis by permuting HLA or CMV assignments 20 times. A later analysis grouped co-occurring TCRs with DBSCAN, adding TCRdist sequence similarity when clustering within HLA-allele-positive subsets. Repertoires with fewer than 30,000 or more than 120,000 public chains were left out of co-occurrence clustering, as were five repertoires with anomalous nucleotide sharing. TCRdb holds this immuneACCESS table with in-frame rearrangements only. Some clones are missing; in checked studies, unresolved V genes explain under half, and the rest has no known cause. Clone size and V and J calls were adopted from that table, with D and trimming inferred from the DNA. The table of this sample itemizes around 200,000 clones. The leading ten clones occupy over 0.95% of the sample.

In regard to this clone: Its recognized antigen is unknown.

Via the germline V gene, CDR1 is SGHTS and CDR2 YDEGEE. The CDR3, cysteine through phenylalanine, is 14 amino acids long. The retained sequence is limited to the CDR3, 42 bases, with the frame set at the first base. V is pared back by 5 bases and J by 1 base, with 12 bases lying between the germline termini. The cohort was made up of hundreds of healthy bone marrow donors. All cohort members were sampled while nominally healthy, although unrecorded immune exposures were likely present. The donor was CMV seropositive and belonged to the group of more than 250 seropositive cohort members. A peripheral blood sample was provided by each donor, and peripheral blood mononuclear cells were used for TCR beta sequencing. Genomic DNA extraction from the blood cell samples was performed with the Qiagen DNeasy Blood Extraction Kit.

The sequence came from a girl aged 2 to 9 in good health and CMV-seropositive. The chain was built from TRBV5-8 and TRBJ1-1; D gene: possibly TRBD1, on 6 matching bases. Input material: PBMCs. The nucleotide sequence is given as TGTGCCAGCAGATCCCCGACAGGGAACACTGAAGCTTTCTTT. This codes for CASRSPTGNTEAFF. The full variable domain, with segments outside the CDR3 supplied by the reference TRBV5-8 and TRBJ1-1 proteins, appears as EAGVTQSPTHLIKTRGQQATLRCSPISGHTSVYWYQQALGLGLQFLLWYDEGEERNRGNFPPRFSGRQFPNYSSELNVNALELEDSALYLCASRSPTGNTEAFFGQGTRLTVV.